The subject of this entry is one T cell receptor (beta chain). The data belong to a study of control samples from healthy donors and cancer patients. Profiled with immunoSEQ multiplex PCR; TCRdb holds only in-frame clones, not every one. This sample has 45,000 to 60,000 clones, with about 80% found just once. The specimen was blood. The source of this sequence is a man between 65 and 80 years old in good health.

CDR3 in amino acids: CASRSTGVVYEQYF. DNA for the CDR3: TGTGCCAGCAGATCTACAGGGGTCGTTTACGAGCAGTACTTC. V gene TRBV5-6 combines with J gene TRBJ2-7; 7 bases map to TRBD1. This CDR3 has 14 residues. The trim removed 5 bases at V and 4 bases at J, leaving 9 bases unmatched. Germline assignment: CDR1 SGHDT and CDR2 YYEEEE.